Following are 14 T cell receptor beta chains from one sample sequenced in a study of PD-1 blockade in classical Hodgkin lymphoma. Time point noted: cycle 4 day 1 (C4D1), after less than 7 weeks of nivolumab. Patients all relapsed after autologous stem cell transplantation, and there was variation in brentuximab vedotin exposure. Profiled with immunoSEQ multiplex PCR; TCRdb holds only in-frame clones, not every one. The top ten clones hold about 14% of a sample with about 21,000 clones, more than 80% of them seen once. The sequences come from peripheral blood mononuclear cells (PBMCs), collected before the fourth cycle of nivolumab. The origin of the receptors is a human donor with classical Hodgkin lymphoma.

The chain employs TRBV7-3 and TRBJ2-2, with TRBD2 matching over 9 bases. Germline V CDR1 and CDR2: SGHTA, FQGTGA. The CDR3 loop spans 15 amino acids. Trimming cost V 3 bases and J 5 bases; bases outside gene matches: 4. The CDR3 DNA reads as TGTGCCAGCAGCTTGGCGGGAGGGTATACCGGGGAGCTGTTTTTT. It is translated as CASSLAGGYTGELFF.

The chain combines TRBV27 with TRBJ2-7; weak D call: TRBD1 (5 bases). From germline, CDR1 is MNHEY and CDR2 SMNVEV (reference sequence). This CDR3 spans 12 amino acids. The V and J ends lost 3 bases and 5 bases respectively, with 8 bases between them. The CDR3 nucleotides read TGTGCCAGCAGTTTGTTAGGGGACGAGCAGTACTTC. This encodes CASSLLGDEQYF.

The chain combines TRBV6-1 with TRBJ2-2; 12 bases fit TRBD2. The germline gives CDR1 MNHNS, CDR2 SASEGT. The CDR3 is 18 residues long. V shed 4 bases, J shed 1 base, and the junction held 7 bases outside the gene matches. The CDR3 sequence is CASSALAGGPWNTGELFF. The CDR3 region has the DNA TGTGCCAGCAGTGCGCTAGCGGGGGGGCCCTGGAACACCGGGGAGCTGTTTTTT.

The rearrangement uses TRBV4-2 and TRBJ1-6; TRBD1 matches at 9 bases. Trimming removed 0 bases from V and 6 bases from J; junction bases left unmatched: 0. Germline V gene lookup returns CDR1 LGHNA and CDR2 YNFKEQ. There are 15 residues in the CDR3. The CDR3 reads CASSQEGQGNSPLHF. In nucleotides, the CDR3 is TGTGCCAGCAGCCAAGAGGGACAGGGTAATTCACCCCTCCACTTT.

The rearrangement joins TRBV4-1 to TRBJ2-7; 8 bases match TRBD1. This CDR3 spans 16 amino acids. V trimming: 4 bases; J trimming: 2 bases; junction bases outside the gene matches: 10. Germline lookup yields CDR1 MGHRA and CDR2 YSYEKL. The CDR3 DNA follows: TGCGCCAGCAGCCGAGACAGGGGTTTAAGGACCTACGAGCAGTACTTC. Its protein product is CASSRDRGLRTYEQYF.

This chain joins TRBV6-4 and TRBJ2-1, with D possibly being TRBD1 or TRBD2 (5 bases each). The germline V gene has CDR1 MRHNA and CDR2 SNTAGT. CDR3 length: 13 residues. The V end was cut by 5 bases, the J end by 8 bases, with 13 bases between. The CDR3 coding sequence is TGTGCCAGCAGTTACAACGGGGCGGATGAGCAGTTCTTC. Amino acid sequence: CASSYNGADEQFF.

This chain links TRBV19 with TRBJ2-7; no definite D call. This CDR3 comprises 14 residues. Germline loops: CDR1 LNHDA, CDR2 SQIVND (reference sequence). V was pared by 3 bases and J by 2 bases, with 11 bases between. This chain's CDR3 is CASSITGPTYEQYF. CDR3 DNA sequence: TGTGCCAGTAGTATCACCGGGCCCACCTACGAGCAGTACTTC.

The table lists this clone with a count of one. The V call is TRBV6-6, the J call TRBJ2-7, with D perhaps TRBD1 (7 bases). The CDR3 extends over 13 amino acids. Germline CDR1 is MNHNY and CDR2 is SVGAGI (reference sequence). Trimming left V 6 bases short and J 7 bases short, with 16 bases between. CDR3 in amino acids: CASREQGGGEQYF. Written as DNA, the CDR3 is TGTGCCAGCAGAGAGCAGGGGGGCGGTGAGCAGTACTTC.

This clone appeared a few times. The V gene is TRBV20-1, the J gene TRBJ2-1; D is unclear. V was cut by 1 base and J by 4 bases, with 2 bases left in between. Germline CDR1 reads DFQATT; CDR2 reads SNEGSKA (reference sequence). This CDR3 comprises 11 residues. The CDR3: CSARVYNEQFF. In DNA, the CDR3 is TGCAGTGCTAGAGTATACAATGAGCAGTTCTTC.

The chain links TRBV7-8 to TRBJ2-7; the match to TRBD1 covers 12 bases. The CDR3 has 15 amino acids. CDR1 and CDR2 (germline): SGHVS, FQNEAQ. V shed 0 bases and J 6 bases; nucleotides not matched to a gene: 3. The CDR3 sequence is CASSLARDRGPEQYF. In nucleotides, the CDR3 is TGTGCCAGCAGCTTAGCCCGGGACAGGGGGCCCGAGCAGTACTTC. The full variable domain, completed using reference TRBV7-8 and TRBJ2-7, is GAGVSQSPRYKVAKRGQDVALRCDPISGHVSLFWYQQALGQGPEFLTYFQNEAQLDKSGLPSDRFFAERPEGSVSTLKIQRTQQEDSAVYLCASSLARDRGPEQYFGPGTRLTVT.

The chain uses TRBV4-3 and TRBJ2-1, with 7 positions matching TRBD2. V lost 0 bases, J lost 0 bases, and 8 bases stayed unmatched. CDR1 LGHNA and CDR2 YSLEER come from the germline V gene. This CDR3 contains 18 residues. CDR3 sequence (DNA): TGCGCCAGCAGCCAAGATCGACTAGCAGATAGCTCCTACAATGAGCAGTTCTTC. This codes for CASSQDRLADSSYNEQFF.

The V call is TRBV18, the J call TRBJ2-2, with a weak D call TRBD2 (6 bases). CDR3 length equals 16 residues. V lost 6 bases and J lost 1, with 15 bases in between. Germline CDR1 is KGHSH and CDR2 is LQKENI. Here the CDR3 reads CASSTLGGVNTGELFF. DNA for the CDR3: TGTGCCAGCTCCACCCTTGGAGGGGTGAACACCGGGGAGCTGTTTTTT.

In DNA, the CDR3 is TGTGCCAGCAGCCTCGTCACAGGGAACAATGAGCAGTTCTTC. This gives the protein CASSLVTGNNEQFF. The V call is TRBV7-2, the J call TRBJ2-1, with a possible D match to TRBD1 (6 bases). The germline CDR1 and CDR2 sequences are SGHTA and FQGNSA. CDR3 length: 14 amino acids. Trimming left V 5 bases short and J 5 bases short, with 13 bases between.

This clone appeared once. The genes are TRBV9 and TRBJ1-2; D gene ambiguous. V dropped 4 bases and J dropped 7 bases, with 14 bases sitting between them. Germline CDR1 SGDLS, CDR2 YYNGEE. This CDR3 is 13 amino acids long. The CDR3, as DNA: TGTGCCAGCAGCCTCGACGTCTGGGGTGGCTACACCTTC. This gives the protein CASSLDVWGGYTF.